A single TCR beta chain is shown here with its context. The antigen is unknown. Researchers ran the PCR with 60 Vbeta and 13 Jbeta primers. Sequencing used immunoSEQ multiplex PCR; TCRdb keeps in-frame clones, though not all of them. The data hold roughly 160,000 clones, with under 90% observed a single time. The sample originates from a study of cytomegalovirus exposure and HLA in healthy donors. Turning to the study itself: Unique TCR beta sequences numbering around 110 million came from about 179 million T cells in an earlier analysis.

Broader study findings: A previous analysis found most TCR beta V segments productive roughly 90% or roughly 30% of the time.

In germline, CDR1 is SGDLS, CDR2 YYNGEE. This CDR3 has 15 amino acids. V was clipped by 4 bases and J by 8 bases; unmatched bases: 10. J is TRBJ1-3 and V is TRBV9; 9 bases fit TRBD1. The receptor comes from a man aged 25 to 45 in good health and CMV-seronegative. Sequences were obtained from PBMCs. CDR3 in DNA: TGTGCCAGCAGCTTTGCCGGGACAGGGAGGGACACCATATATTTT. Amino acid sequence: CASSFAGTGRDTIYF.